The clone carrying this T cell receptor (beta chain) was seen once. Its antigen is still unknown. The data are from a study of shared clonotypes between healthy human individuals. Overall study findings and caveats: In having few donors, the study represented limited genetic and exposure-history diversity.

Assay used: immunoSEQ multiplex PCR; TCRdb lists only in-frame clones, some missing. Of more than 400,000 clones in the sample, about 96% are singletons; the top ten hold 0.05% to 0.07%. The CDR3 is made up of 15 amino acids. Germline loops: CDR1 MRHNA, CDR2 SNTAGT. V was pared by 6 bases and J by 1 base, with 13 bases between. The chain joins TRBV6-4 to TRBJ1-5; no firm D call. The TCR comes from a woman aged 25 to 45 in good health. The specimen sequenced was naive CD4+ T cells sorted from blood. Indicated subset: CD45RA+ positively selected. The CDR3 sequence: CASSPTHGSNQPQHF. CDR3 nucleotides: TGTGCCAGCAGCCCCACTCACGGAAGCAATCAGCCCCAGCATTTT.